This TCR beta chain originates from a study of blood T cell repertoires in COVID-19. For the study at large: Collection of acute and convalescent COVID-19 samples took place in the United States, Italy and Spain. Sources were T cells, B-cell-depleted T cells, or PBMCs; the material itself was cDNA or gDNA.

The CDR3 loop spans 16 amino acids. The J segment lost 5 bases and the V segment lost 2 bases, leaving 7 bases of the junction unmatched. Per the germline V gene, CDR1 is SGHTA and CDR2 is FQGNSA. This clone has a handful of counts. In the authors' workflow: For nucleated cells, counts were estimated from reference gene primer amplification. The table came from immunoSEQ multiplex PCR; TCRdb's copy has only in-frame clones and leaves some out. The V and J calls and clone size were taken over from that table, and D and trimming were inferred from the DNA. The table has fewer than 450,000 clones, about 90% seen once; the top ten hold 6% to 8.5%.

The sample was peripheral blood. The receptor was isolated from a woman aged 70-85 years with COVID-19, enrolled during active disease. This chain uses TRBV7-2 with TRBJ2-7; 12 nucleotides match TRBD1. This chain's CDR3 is CASSLRPGTGGNEQYF. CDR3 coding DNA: TGTGCCAGCAGCTTAAGACCCGGGACAGGGGGCAACGAGCAGTACTTC.